The 19 T cell receptor beta chains presented below share a single source sample, sequenced in a study of T cells in Graves' hyperthyroidism and ophthalmopathy. Authors of the study amplified TCR beta CDR3 regions from RNA transcripts. Using the HTBI primer set, a first-round RT-PCR was run on the TCR CDR3. TCRdb recomputed calls from the multiplex PCR reads with MiXCR, one row per CDR3 protein. This sample has some 600,000 distinct CDR3 sequences, with more than 11% found just once. Sequencing used blood. Receptors originate from a woman aged 30 to 39 with Graves' hyperthyroidism that later progressed to Graves' ophthalmopathy.

This clonotype was seen at least ten times. The V gene is TRBV27, the J gene TRBJ2-7, with 7 nucleotides matching TRBD1. Trimming cost V 10 bases and J 0 bases; bases outside gene matches: 6. The CDR3 has 13 amino acids. Germline values: CDR1 MNHEY, CDR2 SMNVEV (reference sequence). The chain's CDR3 is CATRRDSSYEQYF. DNA of the CDR3: TGTGCCACCCGAAGGGACAGCTCCTACGAGCAGTACTTC.

This clonotype appeared many times. This rearrangement joins TRBV12-3 or TRBV12-4 to TRBJ2-7; D gene unclear. This CDR3 is 14 amino acids long. Trimming left V 3 bases short and J 3 bases short, with 12 bases between. CDR3 nucleotides: TGTGCCAGCAGTTTGCGCCAGGATAACTACGAGCAGTACTTC. Translated, it gives CASSLRQDNYEQYF.

To note about this clonotype: A much larger clonotype is one base distant, so this may be a read error. This chain joins TRBV19 and TRBJ2-5; D call uncertain. Germline V CDR1 and CDR2: LNHDA, SQIVND (reference sequence). The CDR3 covers 13 residues. CDR3 loop: CTSSSKTKETQYF. The CDR3 nucleotides are TGTACCAGTAGTTCAAAGACGAAAGAGACCCAGTACTTC. The variable domain in full, with the rest retrieved from reference TRBV19 and TRBJ2-5, is DGGITQSPKYLFRKEGQNVTLSCEQNLNHDAMYWYRQDPGQGLRLIYYSQIVNDFQKGDIAEGYSVSREKKESFPLTVTSAQKNPTAFYLCTSSSKTKETQYFGPGTRLLVL.

The chain recombines TRBV11-2 with TRBJ2-3; 10 nucleotides line up with TRBD2. Germline CDR1 and CDR2: SGHAT and FQNNGV. This CDR3 is built from 15 residues. J was trimmed by 6 bases and V by 3 bases; bases with no gene match: 6. The CDR3: CASSLVLAGVDTQYF. Written as DNA, the CDR3 is TGTGCCAGCAGCTTGGTTCTAGCGGGAGTGGATACGCAGTATTTT.

This clonotype appeared many times. The chain couples TRBV28 to TRBJ2-3; 8 nucleotides line up with TRBD2. Germline trimming cut 5 bases from V and 2 bases from J; bases unmatched to any gene: 3. This CDR3 has 14 amino acids. The germline CDR1 and CDR2 sequences are MDHEN and SYDVKM. CDR3 sequence reads: CASSHGRATDTQYF. The DNA for the CDR3 is TGTGCCAGCAGTCACGGGAGGGCCACAGATACGCAGTATTTT.

This clonotype was picked up a small number of times. The chain links TRBV6-1 to TRBJ2-7; no firm D call. CDR1 and CDR2 from the germline V gene are MNHNS and SASEGT. The CDR3 contains 13 residues. V lost 5 bases to trimming and J lost 3 bases, with 11 bases between them. CDR3: CASSLQTYYEQYF. CDR3 coding DNA: TGTGCCAGCAGTCTCCAAACATACTACGAGCAGTACTTC.

This clonotype has ten or more counts. The gene calls are TRBV6-2 or TRBV6-3 and TRBJ2-7, with D uncertain. The CDR3 is 13 residues long. The V gene's germline CDR1 is MNHEY and CDR2 SVGEGT. Trimming removed 0 bases from V and 6 bases from J, with 9 bases in between. The CDR3 DNA is TGTGCCAGCAGTTACTCGGGGTTGGGCGAGCAGTACTTC. Protein product: CASSYSGLGEQYF.

On this clonotype itself: A much larger clone differs by one base, so this may be a read error. This chain links TRBV19 with TRBJ2-5; the match to TRBD1 covers 7 bases. Germline loops: CDR1 LNHDA, CDR2 SQIVND (reference sequence). The J segment lost 1 base and the V segment lost 2 bases, leaving 4 bases of the junction unmatched. CDR3 size: 15 residues. As DNA, the CDR3 is TGTGCCAGTAGTATAAGGGGACAGATCCAAGAGACCCAGTACTTC. This codes for CASSIRGQIQETQYF. Complete variable domain (other parts from reference TRBV19 and TRBJ2-5): DGGITQSPKYLFRKEGQNVTLSCEQNLNHDAMYWYRQDPGQGLRLIYYSQIVNDFQKGDIAEGYSVSREKKESFPLTVTSAQKNPTAFYLCASSIRGQIQETQYFGPGTRLLVL.

This clonotype has a count of ten or more. The rearrangement joins TRBV12-3 or TRBV12-4 to TRBJ2-2, with D perhaps matching TRBD2 (6 bases). Deletions cut 6 bases from V and 1 base from J, with 12 bases between. The CDR3 has 15 amino acids. CDR3 region: CASSRDSVNTGELFF. In DNA form, the CDR3 reads TGTGCCAGCAGCCGGGACTCCGTGAACACCGGGGAGCTGTTTTTT.

This clonotype came up many times. The genes are TRBV7-3 and TRBJ2-7, with 10 bases lining up with TRBD2. Germline V gene sequence: CDR1 SGHTA, CDR2 FQGTGA. The ends lost 5 bases at V and 5 bases at J; junction bases unmatched: 12. The CDR3 totals 16 residues. CDR3 bases: TGTGCCAGCAGCCCTCGGGCTAGCGGGAGCATCAACGAGCAGTACTTC. Protein: CASSPRASGSINEQYF.

The table lists this clonotype with a few counts. Since a much larger clone is just one base distant, this may be a read error. The rearrangement links TRBV28 to TRBJ1-2; D remains ambiguous. Germline loops: CDR1 MDHEN, CDR2 SYDVKM. This CDR3 contains 14 residues. CDR3 sequence reads: CVTSPVGMDYGYTF. In DNA, the CDR3 is TGTGTCACCTCTCCGGTGGGGATGGACTATGGCTACACCTTC.

This chain joins TRBV27 and TRBJ2-1; TRBD2 matches 13 bases. J lost 5 bases, V lost 7 bases, and 8 bases had no gene match. Germline CDR1 is MNHEY and CDR2 is SMNVEV (reference sequence). The CDR3 sequence is 16 residues long. CDR3 region: CASKAGLAGADNEQFF. DNA of the CDR3: TGTGCCAGCAAAGCAGGACTAGCGGGAGCGGACAATGAGCAGTTCTTC.

There are many counts of this clonotype. The rearrangement joins TRBV6-2 or TRBV6-3 to TRBJ2-1, with 9 bases that match TRBD2. The V segment lost 6 bases and the J segment 8 bases; nucleotides outside the gene matches: 14. The CDR3 is made up of 16 amino acids. Germline V CDR1 and CDR2: MNHEY, SVGEGT. The CDR3 loop reads CASRRSGGSLFDEQFF. In DNA form, the CDR3 reads TGTGCCAGCAGACGGAGCGGGGGGTCCCTCTTCGATGAGCAGTTCTTC.

This clonotype was seen ten or more times. CDR3 amino acids: CASSSPGQPGEQYF. CDR3 in DNA: TGTGCCAGCAGTTCCCCCGGACAGCCTGGGGAGCAGTACTTC. The V and J genes are TRBV28 and TRBJ2-7; D is perhaps TRBD1 (6 bases). The CDR3 runs to 14 residues. Germline CDR1 is MDHEN and CDR2 is SYDVKM. Between the trimmed V and J ends, which lost 4 bases and 7 bases, there was a span of 17 bases.

The rearrangement links TRBV7-9 to TRBJ2-1; perhaps TRBD1 as D (6 bases). The CDR3 totals 13 residues. Germline values: CDR1 SEHNR, CDR2 FQNEAQ (reference sequence). Trimming stripped 5 bases from V and 12 bases from J, with 17 bases between. CDR3 sequence: CASSPGTRGLQFF. DNA of the CDR3: TGTGCCAGCAGCCCCGGGACAAGGGGTCTGCAGTTCTTC. Supplemented by reference TRBV7-9 and TRBJ2-1, the full variable domain reads DTGVSQNPRHKITKRGQNVTFRCDPISEHNRLYWYRQTLGQGPEFLTYFQNEAQLEKSRLLSDRFSAERPKGSFSTLEIQRTEQGDSAMYLCASSPGTRGLQFFGPGTRLTVL.

This clonotype occurred many times. This chain uses TRBV5-1 with TRBJ1-4; 9 bases are a match to TRBD1. Per the germline V gene, CDR1 is SGHRS and CDR2 is YFSETQ. This CDR3 contains 16 residues. Trimming cost V 3 bases and J 2 bases; bases outside gene matches: 5. CDR3 amino acids: CASSSRDRDTNEKLFF. The DNA of the CDR3 is TGCGCCAGCAGCTCACGGGACAGGGATACTAATGAAAAACTGTTTTTT.

This clonotype came up many times. V usage is TRBV11-1 and J usage is TRBJ2-4, with D unclear. The CDR3 spans 15 residues. V gave up 3 bases and J gave up 1 base, with 10 bases separating them. Germline loops: CDR1 SGHAT, CDR2 FQDESV (reference sequence). CDR3 in amino acids: CASSFPRFAKNIQYF. The CDR3 nucleotides read TGTGCCAGCAGCTTTCCCAGGTTCGCCAAAAACATTCAGTACTTC.

The CDR3 here is CASSEVGQVSHEQYF. Here the CDR3 DNA reads TGTGCCAGCAGTGAAGTTGGACAGGTATCCCACGAGCAGTACTTC. The rearrangement joins TRBV2 to TRBJ2-7, with 7 positions matching TRBD1. From germline, CDR1 is SNHLY and CDR2 FYNNEI. Trimming took 1 base from V and 5 from J; bases not matched to a gene: 8. The CDR3 extends over 15 amino acids.

The genes are TRBV18 and TRBJ2-5; TRBD2 is a possible D gene (5 bases). The CDR3 consists of 14 residues. Germline V gene data show CDR1 as KGHSH and CDR2 as LQKENI. Trimming removed 4 bases at V and 2 bases at J, with 11 bases between. CDR3 coding DNA: TGTGCCAGCTCACTTAATCCGGGACAAGAGACCCAGTACTTC. This encodes CASSLNPGQETQYF.